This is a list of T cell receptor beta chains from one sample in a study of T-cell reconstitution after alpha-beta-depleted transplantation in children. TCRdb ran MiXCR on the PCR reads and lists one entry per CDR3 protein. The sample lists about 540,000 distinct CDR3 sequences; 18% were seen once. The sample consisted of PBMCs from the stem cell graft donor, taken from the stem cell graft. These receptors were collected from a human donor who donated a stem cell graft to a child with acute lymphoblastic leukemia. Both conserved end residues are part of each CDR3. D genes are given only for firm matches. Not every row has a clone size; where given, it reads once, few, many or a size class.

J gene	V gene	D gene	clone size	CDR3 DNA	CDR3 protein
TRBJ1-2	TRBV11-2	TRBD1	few	TGTGCCAGCAGCTTTGACAGGGCAGGGAACTATGGCTACACCTTC	CASSFDRAGNYGYTF
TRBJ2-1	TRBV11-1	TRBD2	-	TGTGCCAGCAGCAAGACTAGCGGGAGTACCCCCTCCTACAATGAGCAGTTCTTC	CASSKTSGSTPSYNEQFF
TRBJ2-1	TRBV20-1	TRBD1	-	TGCAGTGCTAGTCGCCGACAGGGGGCTTATAATGAGCAGTTCTTC	CSASRRQGAYNEQFF
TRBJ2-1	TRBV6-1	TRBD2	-	TGTGCCAGCAGTGCCGGGACTAGCGGGACAGAGCAGTTCTTC	CASSAGTSGTEQFF
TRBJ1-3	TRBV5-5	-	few	TGTGCCAGCAGCTTCTTCGAGGGCACAGGGAACACCATATATTTT	CASSFFEGTGNTIYF
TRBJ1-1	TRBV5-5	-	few	TGTGCCGACCAAGGAGATATGAACACTGAAGCTTTCTTT	CADQGDMNTEAFF
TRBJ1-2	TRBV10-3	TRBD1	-	TGTGCCATCAGGACACAGGGGATATATGGCTACACCTTC	CAIRTQGIYGYTF
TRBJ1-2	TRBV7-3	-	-	TGTGCCAGCAGCTTCTCCGGGACTATGGGCTATGGCTACACCTTC	CASSFSGTMGYGYTF
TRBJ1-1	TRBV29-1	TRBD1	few	TGCAGCGGTGGGGACAGGGAAAATGTCTTT	CSGGDRENVF
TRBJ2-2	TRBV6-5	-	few	TGTGCCAGCAGTTACGGGTCCTCAGGGGCCGGGGAGCTGTTTTTT	CASSYGSSGAGELFF
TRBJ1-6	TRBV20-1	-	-	TGCAGTGCTTTTACTCGGGGGGCAGGGAATTCACCCCTCCACTTT	CSAFTRGAGNSPLHF
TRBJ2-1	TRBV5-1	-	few	TGCGCCAGCAGCTTGGCCTGGACAGTATACAATGAGCAGTTCTTC	CASSLAWTVYNEQFF
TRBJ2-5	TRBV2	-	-	TGTGCCAGCCATTCGCGGCCCATTTGGTACCAAGAGACCCAGTACTTC	CASHSRPIWYQETQYF
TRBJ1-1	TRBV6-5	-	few	TGTGCCAGCAGTTACTCAGGAACAGGGCAAGTCCCGAACACTGAAGCTTTCTTT	CASSYSGTGQVPNTEAFF
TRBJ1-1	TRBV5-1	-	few	TGCGCCAGCAGCTTGGGAGGGAGTGAGACTGAAGCTTTCTTT	CASSLGGSETEAFF
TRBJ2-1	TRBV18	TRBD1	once	TGTGCCAGCTCACCGACCGGGACAGGGATAGTCAATGAGCAGTTCTTC	CASSPTGTGIVNEQFF